This passage covers 5 T cell receptor beta chains from one sample sequenced in a study of blood T cell repertoires in COVID-19. Clones were read by immunoSEQ multiplex PCR, and TCRdb kept only the in-frame ones, dropping some. Of approximately 290,000 clones listed, approximately 90% are singletons. Specimen: peripheral blood. The source is a woman aged 25 to 39 with COVID-19, enrolled during active disease.

V usage is TRBV6-5 and J usage is TRBJ2-7; 10 bases fit TRBD2. The CDR3 sequence is 15 residues long. CDR1 and CDR2 from the germline V gene are MNHEY and SVGAGI. V gave up 6 bases and J gave up 5 bases; unmatched junction bases: 10. The CDR3 nucleotides read TGTGCCAGCAGCCGTCTAGCGGGAGTATCCCACGAGCAGTACTTC. Residues: CASSRLAGVSHEQYF.

This sequence joins TRBV9 and TRBJ1-5; D not certain. The V end lost 0 bases, the J end lost 7 bases, and 11 bases lay between the germline ends. This CDR3 has 14 residues. The germline CDR1 and CDR2 sequences are SGDLS and YYNGEE. In DNA, the CDR3 is TGTGCCAGCAGCGTAGGGCAGGATAAGCAGCCCCAGCATTTT. As protein: CASSVGQDKQPQHF.

J is TRBJ2-5 and V is TRBV12-3 or TRBV12-4, with D maybe TRBD2 (6 bases). Trimming cost V 4 bases and J 5 bases, with 11 bases left between them. The CDR3 contains 13 residues. The CDR3 DNA sequence: TGTGCCAGCAGTTATTTCGGGAGTGAGACCCAGTACTTC. It encodes CASSYFGSETQYF.

A single count supports this clone. The rearrangement uses TRBV15 and TRBJ2-1, with 10 positions matching TRBD2. In germline, CDR1 is LNHNV, CDR2 YYDKDF (reference sequence). Trimming cost V 0 bases and J 7 bases; bases outside gene matches: 12. The CDR3 runs to 18 residues. The CDR3 DNA follows: TGTGCCACCAGCAGAGATCCCAAAACTAGCGGGATCGGAAATGAGCAGTTCTTC. It translates to CATSRDPKTSGIGNEQFF.

The V call is TRBV6-5, the J call TRBJ2-5, with D perhaps TRBD1 (6 bases). The CDR3 runs to 13 residues. The V and J ends lost 6 bases and 5 bases respectively, with 13 bases between them. From germline, CDR1 is MNHEY and CDR2 SVGAGI. CDR3 bases: TGTGCCAGCAGCCCAGTGGGGGCTGAGACCCAGTACTTC. Its translation is CASSPVGAETQYF.